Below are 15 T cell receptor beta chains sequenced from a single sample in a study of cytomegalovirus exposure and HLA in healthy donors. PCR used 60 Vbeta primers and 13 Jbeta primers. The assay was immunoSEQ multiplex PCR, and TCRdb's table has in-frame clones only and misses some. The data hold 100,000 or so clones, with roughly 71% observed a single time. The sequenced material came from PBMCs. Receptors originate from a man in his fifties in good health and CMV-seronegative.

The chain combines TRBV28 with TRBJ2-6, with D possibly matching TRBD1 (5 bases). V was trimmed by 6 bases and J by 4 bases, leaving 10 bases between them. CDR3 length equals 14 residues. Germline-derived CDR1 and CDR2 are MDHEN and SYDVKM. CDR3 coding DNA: TGTGCCAGCAGATCAGGGTCCGGGGCCAACGTCCTGACTTTC. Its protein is CASRSGSGANVLTF.

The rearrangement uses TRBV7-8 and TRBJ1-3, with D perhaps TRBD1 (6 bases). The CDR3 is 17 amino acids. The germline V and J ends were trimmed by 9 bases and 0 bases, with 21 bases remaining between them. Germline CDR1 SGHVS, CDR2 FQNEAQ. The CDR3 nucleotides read TGTGCCAGTTGTTTGGGTAACAGGGTCCTCTCTGGAAACACCATATATTTT. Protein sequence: CASCLGNRVLSGNTIYF.

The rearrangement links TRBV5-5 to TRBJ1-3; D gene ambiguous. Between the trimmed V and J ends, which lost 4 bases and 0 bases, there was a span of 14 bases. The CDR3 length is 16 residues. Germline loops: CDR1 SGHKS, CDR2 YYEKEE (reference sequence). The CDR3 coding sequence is TGTGCCAGCAGCCCCGGGTGGGAGTTCTCTGGAAACACCATATATTTT. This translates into CASSPGWEFSGNTIYF.

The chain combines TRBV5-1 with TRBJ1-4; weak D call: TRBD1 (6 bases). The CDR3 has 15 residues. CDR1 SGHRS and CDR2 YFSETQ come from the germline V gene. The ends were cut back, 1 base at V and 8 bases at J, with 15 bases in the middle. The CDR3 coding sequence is TGCGCCAGCAGCTTGTTTTCAGGGGAGGGCGAAAAACTGTTTTTT. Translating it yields CASSLFSGEGEKLFF.

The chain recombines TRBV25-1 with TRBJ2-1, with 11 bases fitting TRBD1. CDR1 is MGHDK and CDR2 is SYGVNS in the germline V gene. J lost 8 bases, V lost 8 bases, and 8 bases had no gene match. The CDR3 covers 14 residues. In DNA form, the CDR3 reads TGTGCCAGCTCCGGGACAGGGGGGACCTATGAGCAGTTCTTC. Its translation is CASSGTGGTYEQFF.

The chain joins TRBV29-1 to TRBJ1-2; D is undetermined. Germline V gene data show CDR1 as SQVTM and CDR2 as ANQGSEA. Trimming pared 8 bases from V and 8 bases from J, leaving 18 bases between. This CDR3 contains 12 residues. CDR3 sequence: CSPYRSPEGYTF. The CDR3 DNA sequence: TGCAGCCCCTATCGAAGCCCGGAGGGCTACACCTTC.

CDR3 sequence reads: CASSFGRGVAYNEQFF. As DNA, the CDR3 is TGTGCCAGCAGTTTTGGGCGGGGGGTGGCCTACAATGAGCAGTTCTTC. The chain uses TRBV28 and TRBJ2-1, with 8 bases aligning to TRBD2. Germline V CDR1 and CDR2: MDHEN, SYDVKM. The trim removed 3 bases at V and 2 bases at J, leaving 6 bases unmatched. The CDR3 length is 16 residues.

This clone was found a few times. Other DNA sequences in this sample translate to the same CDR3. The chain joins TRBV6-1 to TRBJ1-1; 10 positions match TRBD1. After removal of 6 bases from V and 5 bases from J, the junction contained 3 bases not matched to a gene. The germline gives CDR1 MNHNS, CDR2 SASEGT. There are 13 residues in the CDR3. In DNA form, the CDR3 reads TGTGCCAGCAGCAGACAGGGGGCAACTGAAGCTTTCTTT. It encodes CASSRQGATEAFF.

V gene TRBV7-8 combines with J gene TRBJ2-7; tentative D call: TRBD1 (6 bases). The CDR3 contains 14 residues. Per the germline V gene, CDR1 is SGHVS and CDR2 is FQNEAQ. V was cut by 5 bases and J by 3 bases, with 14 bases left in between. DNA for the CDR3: TGTGCCAGCAGCCAAACAGGGACCAGCTACGAGCAGTACTTC. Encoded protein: CASSQTGTSYEQYF.

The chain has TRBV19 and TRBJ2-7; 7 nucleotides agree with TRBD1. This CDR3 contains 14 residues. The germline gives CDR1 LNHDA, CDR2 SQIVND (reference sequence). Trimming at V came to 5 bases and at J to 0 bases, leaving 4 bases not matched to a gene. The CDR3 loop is CASSQGTASYEQYF. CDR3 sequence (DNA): TGTGCCAGTAGTCAGGGGACAGCCTCCTACGAGCAGTACTTC. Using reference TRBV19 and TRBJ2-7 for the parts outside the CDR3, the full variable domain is DGGITQSPKYLFRKEGQNVTLSCEQNLNHDAMYWYRQDPGQGLRLIYYSQIVNDFQKGDIAEGYSVSREKKESFPLTVTSAQKNPTAFYLCASSQGTASYEQYFGPGTRLTVT.

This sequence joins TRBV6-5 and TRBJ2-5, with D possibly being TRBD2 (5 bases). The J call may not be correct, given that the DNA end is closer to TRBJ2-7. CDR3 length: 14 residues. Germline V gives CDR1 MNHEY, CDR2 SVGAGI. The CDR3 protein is CASKGADNSYEQYF. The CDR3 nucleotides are TGTGCCAGCAAAGGAGCGGATAACTCCTACGAGCAGTACTTC.

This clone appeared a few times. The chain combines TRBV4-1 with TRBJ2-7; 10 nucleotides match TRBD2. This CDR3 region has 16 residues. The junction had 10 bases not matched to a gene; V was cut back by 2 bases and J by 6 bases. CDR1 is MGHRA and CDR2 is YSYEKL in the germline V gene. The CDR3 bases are TGCGCCAGCAGCCAACCTAGCGGGGGTTATCCTACCGAGCAGTACTTC. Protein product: CASSQPSGGYPTEQYF.

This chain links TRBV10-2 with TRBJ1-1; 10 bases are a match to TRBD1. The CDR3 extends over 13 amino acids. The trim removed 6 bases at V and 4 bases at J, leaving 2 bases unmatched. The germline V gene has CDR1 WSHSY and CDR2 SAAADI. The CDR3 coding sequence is TGCGCCAGCAGGACAGGGGGCTCCACTGAAGCTTTCTTT. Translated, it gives CASRTGGSTEAFF.

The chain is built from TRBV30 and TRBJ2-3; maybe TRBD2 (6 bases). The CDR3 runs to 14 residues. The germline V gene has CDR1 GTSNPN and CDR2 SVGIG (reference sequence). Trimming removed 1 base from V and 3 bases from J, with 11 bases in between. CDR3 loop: CAWSGRGFTDTQYF. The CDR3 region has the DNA TGTGCCTGGAGTGGTCGGGGGTTTACAGATACGCAGTATTTT.

The CDR3 DNA is TGTGCCAGCAGCGTAGGCAGGGGGAGCAATCAGCCCCAGCATTTT. Translated, it gives CASSVGRGSNQPQHF. This chain connects TRBV7-2 to TRBJ1-5; 7 nucleotides align to TRBD1. The CDR3 extends over 15 amino acids. CDR1 and CDR2 from the germline V gene are SGHTA and FQGNSA. The V and J ends lost 5 bases and 1 base, in that order; junction bases with no gene match: 5.